This TCR beta chain was recorded in a study of blood T cell repertoires in COVID-19. Germline CDR1 MNHNY, CDR2 SVGAGI (reference sequence). Losses at the gene ends were 0 bases for V and 6 bases for J; bases not matched to a gene: 5. CDR3 size: 16 residues. Under the authors' procedure: Amplification of reference gene primers provided the estimated nucleated cell counts. The data were produced by immunoSEQ multiplex PCR, yet TCRdb's version contains in-frame clones alone and is incomplete. From that table come the V and J calls and clone size; the DNA was used to work out D and trimming. The sample records some 66,000 clones, approximately 86% being singletons.

The sample taken for sequencing was peripheral blood. The sequence came from a man aged 55 to 70 with acute or convalescent COVID-19. The genes are TRBV6-6 and TRBJ2-3; TRBD1 agrees at 11 bases. The CDR3 here is CASSYSRDRGSDTQYF. As DNA, the CDR3 is TGTGCCAGCAGTTACTCCCGGGACAGGGGGTCGGATACGCAGTATTTT.